The rows below give T cell receptor beta chains drawn from one sample of a study of shared clonotypes between healthy human individuals. Using immunoSEQ multiplex PCR, the repertoire was profiled, and TCRdb retains in-frame clones only, with some absent. Of some 2.1 million clones listed, over 85% are singletons. The specimen was naive CD8+ T cells from PBMCs. These receptors were taken from a man aged 18 to 29 in good health. Some clones in this sample may be carry-over from other donors' samples. CDR3s include the opening cysteine and the closing phenylalanine or tryptophan. A D gene is named only where the DNA matches it firmly. Only part of the rows carry a size: once, few, many, or a class if the clone is expanded.

TRBD1	-	TRBV6-5	TRBJ2-7	TGTGCCAGCAGTCTCGGGCAGGGGGTCTACGAGCAGTACTTC	CASSLGQGVYEQYF
TRBD1	-	TRBV4-3	TRBJ1-4	TGCGCCAGCAGCCGAGAGACAGGGGCTGCAACTAATGAAAAACTGTTTTTT	CASSRETGAATNEKLFF
-	-	TRBV7-2	TRBJ2-7	TGTGCCAGCAGCTGGGGTAGTGGGTACGAGCAGTACTTC	CASSWGSGYEQYF
TRBD1	-	TRBV4-2	TRBJ2-2	TGTGCCAGCAGCCATGGACAGGGCGTGGGGAGCGGGGAGCTGTTTTTT	CASSHGQGVGSGELFF
-	-	TRBV6-5	TRBJ2-1	TGTGCCAGCAGTTGGGGTGCATCCTACAATGAGCAGTTCTTC	CASSWGASYNEQFF
TRBD2	-	TRBV4-1	TRBJ2-3	TGCGCCAGCCGAATGCGGGAGGGCTTCAAAGATACGCAGTATTTT	CASRMREGFKDTQYF
-	once	TRBV28	TRBJ1-5	TGTGCCAGCAGAACATACCAAAAGGGGGTCGGACTCAATCAGCCCCAGCATTTT	CASRTYQKGVGLNQPQHF
-	few	TRBV7-9	TRBJ1-1	TGTGCCAGCAGCTCTCAGGGGAACACTGAAGCTTTCTTT	CASSSQGNTEAFF
-	-	TRBV4-3	TRBJ2-2	TGCGCCAGCAGCCAAGATCGACTCAATATGGGGGAGCTGTTTTTT	CASSQDRLNMGELFF
TRBD2	-	TRBV27	TRBJ2-1	TGTGCCAGCAGTTTATCCCCCTGGCGGGAGGGCGGAGATGAGCAGTTCTTC	CASSLSPWREGGDEQFF
-	-	TRBV15	TRBJ2-1	TGTGCCACAGGACTTGGCTCCTACAATGAGCAGTTCTTC	CATGLGSYNEQFF
-	-	TRBV25-1	TRBJ2-7	TGTGCCAGCAGTGAATCGATAGGGGACTACGAGCAGTACTTC	CASSESIGDYEQYF
TRBD1	-	TRBV7-9	TRBJ1-1	TGTGCCAGCAGCTGGCTGGGACAGGGGAACACTGAAGCTTTCTTT	CASSWLGQGNTEAFF
-	-	TRBV14	TRBJ2-2	TGTGCCAGCAGCCCCGGGACGAACACCGGGGAGCTGTTTTTT	CASSPGTNTGELFF
-	-	TRBV28	TRBJ2-3	TGTGCCAGCAGCTCGGGACTCTCTAGCACAGATACGCAGTATTTT	CASSSGLSSTDTQYF
-	-	TRBV28	TRBJ1-2	TGTGCCAGCACCCTCCGTCCGGCAGGTCTTAACTATGGCTACACCTTC	CASTLRPAGLNYGYTF
-	-	TRBV27	TRBJ2-1	TGTGCCAGCAGTTACCCCCTCATGACAGGCCACAATGAGCAGTTCTTC	CASSYPLMTGHNEQFF
TRBD1	-	TRBV6-5	TRBJ2-2	TGTGCCAGCAGTTCGGACAGGGGGAACACCGGGGAGCTGTTTTTT	CASSSDRGNTGELFF
TRBD1	-	TRBV29-1	TRBJ2-1	TGCAGCGTGCCGCCTGACAGGGACTACAATGAGCAGTTCTTC	CSVPPDRDYNEQFF
TRBD2	-	TRBV7-2	TRBJ2-7	TGTGCCAGCAGCGTCAGCGGGAGGCCCGGTAACGAGCAGTACTTC	CASSVSGRPGNEQYF
-	-	TRBV13	TRBJ2-1	TGTGCCAGCAGCCCACGACTAGTCTGGAATGAGCAGTTCTTC	CASSPRLVWNEQFF
-	-	TRBV10-3	TRBJ2-7	TGTGCCATCAGTGAGGCTAAGGGGGTATTTGAGCAGTACTTC	CAISEAKGVFEQYF
TRBD1	-	TRBV11-2	TRBJ2-1	TGTGCCAGCAGCGGGAGACGGGACAGGGATTTTAATGAGCAGTTCTTC	CASSGRRDRDFNEQFF
-	-	TRBV7-9	TRBJ1-1	TGTGCCAGCAGCTTAATACCGAACACTGAAGCTTTCTTT	CASSLIPNTEAFF